One sample yielded the 7 T cell receptor beta chains listed below, sequenced in a study of blood T cell repertoires in COVID-19. Assay used: immunoSEQ multiplex PCR; TCRdb lists only in-frame clones, some missing. The sample includes more than 40,000 clones, approximately 86% of them seen just once. Sequencing used peripheral blood. The receptor set was obtained from a man in his 60s with active or convalescent COVID-19.

In DNA, the CDR3 is TGTGCCAGCAGCCGGGACAGCTACGAGCAGTACTTC. The encoded protein is CASSRDSYEQYF. The rearrangement uses TRBV14 and TRBJ2-7; the match to TRBD1 covers 7 bases. After removal of 4 bases from V and 3 bases from J, the junction contained 0 bases not matched to a gene. CDR1 is SGHDN, CDR2 FVKESK, per germline. The CDR3 runs 12 residues.

This clone has only a few counts. Here the CDR3 reads CASSNTGGYGYTF. The DNA of the CDR3 is TGTGCCAGCAGTAATACAGGGGGCTATGGCTACACCTTC. The chain uses TRBV6-5 and TRBJ1-2; 8 bases map to TRBD1. Trimming at V came to 5 bases and at J to 4 bases, leaving 3 bases not matched to a gene. Germline-derived CDR1 and CDR2 are MNHEY and SVGAGI. This CDR3 comprises 13 residues.

The chain is built from TRBV5-1 and TRBJ2-7, with D perhaps matching TRBD2 (7 bases). The CDR3 has 15 residues. Germline CDR1 and CDR2: SGHRS and YFSETQ. V was pared by 1 base and J by 3 bases, with 14 bases between. The CDR3 coding sequence is TGCGCCAGCAGCTTGAACGGGGGGCCGTTCTACGAGCAGTACTTC. It encodes CASSLNGGPFYEQYF.

The chain couples TRBV28 to TRBJ1-5; D gene unclear. Germline CDR1 reads MDHEN; CDR2 reads SYDVKM. The CDR3 spans 12 residues. V was pared by 9 bases and J by 4 bases, with 10 bases between. CDR3 in amino acids: CASTTGNQPQHF. The CDR3, as DNA: TGTGCCAGTACGACGGGGAATCAGCCCCAGCATTTT.

CDR3 residues: CASSLYKSKRLAGVTGELFF. CDR3 in DNA: TGTGCCAGCAGTCTCTATAAATCCAAACGACTAGCGGGGGTCACCGGGGAGCTGTTTTTT. The gene calls are TRBV28 and TRBJ2-2; 12 bases agree with TRBD2. Germline V gene sequence: CDR1 MDHEN, CDR2 SYDVKM. CDR3 length equals 20 residues. V lost 5 bases and J lost 4; bases outside the gene matches: 17.

The chain joins TRBV10-3 to TRBJ2-5, with a weak D call TRBD1 (6 bases). V lost 3 bases to trimming and J lost 3 bases, with 11 bases between them. From germline, CDR1 is ENHRY and CDR2 SYGVKD. This CDR3 has 14 residues. The CDR3 DNA is TGTGCCATCAGTGATGGGCCAGGGGAAGAGACCCAGTACTTC. It is translated as CAISDGPGEETQYF.

In its sample, this clone was seen once. V is TRBV5-5 and J is TRBJ2-7; D call uncertain. The V end lost 3 bases, the J end lost 2 bases, and 9 bases lay between the germline ends. CDR3 size: 13 residues. In germline, CDR1 is SGHKS, CDR2 YYEKEE (reference sequence). The CDR3 loop is CASSSTSTYEQYF. In DNA form, the CDR3 reads TGTGCCAGCAGCTCAACATCGACCTACGAGCAGTACTTC.